The TCR beta chain described here comes from a study of cytomegalovirus exposure and HLA in healthy donors. Study results and caveats: Among TCR sequences, most were rare, though some public TCRs appeared in many donors. For presence/absence analyses, sequencing depth was assumed to be roughly uniform across donors.

The PCR was carried out with 60 Vbeta primers and 13 Jbeta primers. Here immunoSEQ multiplex PCR was the method, and the copy in TCRdb shows in-frame clones only, minus some. The data contain 150,000 to 200,000 clones, about 80% of them singletons. In the case of this clone: Its specificity is unknown.

The CDR3 is made up of 15 amino acids. The germline gives CDR1 SNHLY, CDR2 FYNNEI. V dropped 5 bases and J dropped 6; count of bases not matched to a gene: 5. Regarding donors, all were healthy bone marrow donors. The J gene is TRBJ2-1, the V gene TRBV2, with 12 bases aligning to TRBD1. Sequenced: PBMCs. The receptor was isolated from a woman under 30 in good health and CMV-seropositive. This CDR3 is CASSSGTGGINEQFF. CDR3 nucleotide sequence: TGTGCCAGCAGTTCCGGGACAGGGGGCATCAATGAGCAGTTCTTC.